Reported below is one T cell receptor beta chain. This sample is drawn from a study of T cell responses to AZD1222 COVID-19 vaccine. The length of the CDR3 is 14 residues. The germline V gene has CDR1 MNHNS and CDR2 SASEGT. J was trimmed by 6 bases and V by 3 bases; bases with no gene match: 4. Only in-frame clones appear in the TCRdb table, and some are missing; sequencing was by immunoSEQ multiplex PCR. The table records more than 150,000 clones, approximately 90% of them present only once. The sequence was collected from an adult in good health. The sequencing here drew on peripheral blood, taken on day 0 of AZD1222 vaccination. The chain has TRBV6-1 and TRBJ2-4; 8 bases match TRBD2. The CDR3 sequence: CASSDVSGGNIQYF. In nucleotides, the CDR3 is TGTGCCAGCAGTGACGTAAGCGGGGGAAACATTCAGTACTTC.